This entry describes one T cell receptor (beta chain). Its antigen remains unknown. Time point reported: pre-treatment sample, taken before nivolumab and TIL therapy. Germline CDR1 reads SEHNR; CDR2 reads FQNEAQ (reference sequence). Trimming left V 9 bases short and J 0 bases short, with 15 bases between. The CDR3 runs 15 residues. The libraries were made with immunoSEQ v3. The method was immunoSEQ multiplex PCR; TCRdb's version includes in-frame clones alone and lacks a portion of them. The sample holds 55,000 to 65,000 clones; roughly 69% are singletons and the top ten take less than 8%. The data stem from a study of TIL therapy for anti-PD-1-resistant metastatic lung cancer. Overall study: Median patient age was 54, ranging roughly 38-85 years. Most patients had lung adenocarcinoma; a handful of tumors were EGFR-mutant, two ALK-rearranged; half smoked currently or formerly. Tumors carried a median about 1.5 non-synonymous mutations per megabase.

Study-wide findings and caveats: After infusion, TIL clonotypes partly replaced peripheral T cells and declined over months.

The V gene is TRBV7-9, the J gene TRBJ2-1, with D unresolved. The sample consisted of blood, taken at baseline. The TCR was taken from a person aged 25-85 years with non-small cell lung cancer. The CDR3 loop is CASGDPTLSYNEQFF. CDR3 DNA sequence: TGTGCCAGTGGTGACCCGACCCTCTCCTACAATGAGCAGTTCTTC.